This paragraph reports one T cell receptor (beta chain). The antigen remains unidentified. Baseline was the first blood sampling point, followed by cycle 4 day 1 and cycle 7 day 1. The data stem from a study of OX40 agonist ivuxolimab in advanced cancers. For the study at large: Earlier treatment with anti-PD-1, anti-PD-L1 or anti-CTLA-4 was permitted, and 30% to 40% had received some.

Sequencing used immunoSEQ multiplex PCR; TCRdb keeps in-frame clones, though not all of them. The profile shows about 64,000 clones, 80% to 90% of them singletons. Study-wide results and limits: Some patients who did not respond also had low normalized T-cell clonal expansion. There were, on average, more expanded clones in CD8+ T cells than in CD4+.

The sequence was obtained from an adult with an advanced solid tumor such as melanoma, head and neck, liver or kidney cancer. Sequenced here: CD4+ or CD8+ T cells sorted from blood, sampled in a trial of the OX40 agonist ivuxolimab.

CDR3 region: CTTSLGASTDTQYF. The DNA of the CDR3 is TGTACCACCAGCTTGGGGGCCAGCACAGATACGCAGTATTTT. The V gene is TRBV5-5, the J gene TRBJ2-3; the D gene is possibly TRBD1 (6 bases). Per the germline V gene, CDR1 is SGHKS and CDR2 is YYEKEE (reference sequence). There are 14 residues in the CDR3.